This TCR beta chain was captured by sequencing in a study of T cells after posttransplantation cyclophosphamide (dated by TCRdb to 2016 to 2018). In the study overall: The study tracked T cell repertoire reconstitution by TRB sequencing after myeloablative bone marrow transplantation using posttransplantation cyclophosphamide as GVHD prophylaxis. TRB sequencing was also done on up to about 3 additional blood samples from 2 to 5.2 years after transplant in 3 patients, and on pretransplant blood from 4 patients. Blood from all 35 or so PTCy patients who had 1-year posttransplant specimens underwent TRB sequencing. Antigen receptor sequencing covered samples from roughly 40 PTCy-treated patients and some 15 of their related bone marrow donors. Because TRA and TRB clonality correlated tightly in fewer than 10 samples, the subsequent TCR analyses were limited to TRB only. Public TRB sequences were queried against a database of over 3,600 sequences associated with responses to pathogens, tumor antigens, self-antigens and alloantigens.

Paper-wide results and their limitations: The TRB repertoires of T cells infiltrating skin or GI tract showed only limited overlap with the TRB repertoires of T cells in blood. Donor-recipient similarity was low at 1-2 months but rose over the first year, and later blood repertoires were often dominated by donor CD8+ memory clones. Across 35 to 45 patients, TRB clonality was highly associated with recipient CMV seropositivity and CMV reactivation, and diversity in PTCy patients was similar to diversity in CNI/methotrexate controls.

Comments on this clone: Its antigen is still unknown. Base quality data are lacking; no much larger clone is found one base away.

On the day of marrow donation, related bone marrow donors gave peripheral blood samples. Peripheral blood and bone marrow mononuclear cells were isolated by Ficoll-Hypaque density centrifugation and were cryopreserved. CDR1 and CDR2 are read off the germline V gene as MNHNS and SASEGT. Trimmed from V: 5 bases; trimmed from J: 3 bases; junction bases lacking a gene match: 5. Including cysteine and phenylalanine, the CDR3 has 14 amino acids. Only the CDR3 region is kept as DNA, spanning 42 bases read in frame from base 1. Genomic DNA was used for TRB sequencing, which was performed with the immunoSEQ assay at survey resolution or with the hsTCRB kit. Turning to the authors' computational methods: Initial read processing used immunoSEQ software, and repertoire analyses used the LymphoSeq R package. For each TRB dataset, clonality was calculated as 1 minus normalized Shannon entropy, and the Gini coefficient was computed as well. To infer phenotypes in unsorted samples, TRB sequences from sorted subsets of the recipient or donor were mapped onto unsorted samples from the same recipient. What TCRdb holds here is the immuneACCESS table cut down to in-frame rearrangements. Part of the clones is not present; checked against another copy, under half of the missing clones reflect an unresolved V gene, and the others are unexplained. Clone size and the V and J calls come from that table; the DNA yielded D and trimming. For this sample there are about 47,000 clones; around nine tenths appear just once. Around 3% of the sample lies in the top ten.

The receptor chain draws on TRBV6-1 and TRBJ1-2, with 8 middle bases fitting TRBD1. This receptor was obtained from a woman in her 50s in good health and a related stem cell transplant donor. What was sequenced was PBMCs. The CDR3: CASSLPDRDYGYTF. At the DNA level, the sequence is TGTGCCAGCAGTCTACCGGACAGGGACTATGGCTACACCTTC.